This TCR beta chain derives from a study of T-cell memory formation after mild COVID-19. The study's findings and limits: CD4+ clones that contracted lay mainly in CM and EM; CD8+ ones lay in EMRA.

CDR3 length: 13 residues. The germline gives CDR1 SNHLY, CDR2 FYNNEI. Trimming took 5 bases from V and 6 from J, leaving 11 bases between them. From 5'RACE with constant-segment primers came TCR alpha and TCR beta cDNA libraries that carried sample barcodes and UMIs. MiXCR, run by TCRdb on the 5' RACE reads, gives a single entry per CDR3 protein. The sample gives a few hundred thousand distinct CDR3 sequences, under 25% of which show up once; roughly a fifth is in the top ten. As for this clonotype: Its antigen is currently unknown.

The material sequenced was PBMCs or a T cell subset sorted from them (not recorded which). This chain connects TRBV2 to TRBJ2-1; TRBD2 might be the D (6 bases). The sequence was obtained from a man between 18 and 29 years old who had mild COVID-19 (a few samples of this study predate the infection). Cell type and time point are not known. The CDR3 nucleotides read TGTGCCAGCAGTACGGGACTCCTCAATGAGCAGTTCTTC. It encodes CASSTGLLNEQFF. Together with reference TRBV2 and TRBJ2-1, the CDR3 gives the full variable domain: EPEVTQTPSHQVTQMGQEVILRCVPISNHLYFYWYRQILGQKVEFLVSFYNNEISEKSEIFDDQFSVERPDGSNFTLKIRSTKLEDSAMYFCASSTGLLNEQFFGPGTRLTVL.